Listed below are T cell receptor beta chains from one sample, sequenced in a study of blood T cell repertoires in COVID-19. Clones were sequenced by immunoSEQ multiplex PCR, and TCRdb holds only the in-frame ones, with some missing. The sample has about 380,000 clones; about 85% are singletons. The sequenced material came from peripheral blood. The receptors derive from a woman aged 18-29 years with acute or convalescent COVID-19. Both conserved end residues are part of each CDR3. The D gene is left open where the match is weak. Size tells how often a clone was seen (once, few, many) or the class of an expanded clone, and some rows leave it out.

TGTGCCAGCAGCCCACGACAGGGGACCTACGAGCAGTACTTC CASSPRQGTYEQYF once TRBD1 TRBJ2-7 TRBV2
TGTGCCAGCTCACAACGACAGGTTGGAAACACCATATATTTT CASSQRQVGNTIYF NA NA TRBJ1-3 TRBV18
TGTGCCAGCAGTGAAGGGGCAGGGGCAGAGACCCAGTACTTC CASSEGAGAETQYF NA NA TRBJ2-5 TRBV6-1
TGTGCCAGCAGTTTCGGTCCGGAGGCACCCCTCCACTTT CASSFGPEAPLHF NA NA TRBJ1-6 TRBV27
TGTGCCAGCAGCTCTTACAGGGGTGCTAACTATGGCTACACCTTC CASSSYRGANYGYTF NA TRBD1 TRBJ1-2 TRBV7-2
TGTGCCAGCAGTCCACCCCTCGGGACAGGGGGTTTTGGTGAGCAGTTCTTC CASSPPLGTGGFGEQFF NA TRBD1 TRBJ2-1 TRBV27
TGTGCCAGCAGCCAAGTTGTTGGACAGAGCTATGGCTACACCTTC CASSQVVGQSYGYTF once NA TRBJ1-2 TRBV3-1/TRBV3-2
TGTGCCACCAGTGATTCGCGGGGGGGCCCAGAGACCCAGTACTTC CATSDSRGGPETQYF NA TRBD2 TRBJ2-5 TRBV24-1
TGTGCCAGTAGTATGGGACTAGGGCCCGACACTGAAGCTTTCTTT CASSMGLGPDTEAFF NA NA TRBJ1-1 TRBV19
TGTGCCAGCAGCCTGGGACTAGCGGGGGGATACAATGAGCAGTTCTTC CASSLGLAGGYNEQFF NA TRBD2 TRBJ2-1 TRBV7-2
TGTGCCAGCGAAGCTAGCTCCTACAATGAGCAGTTCTTC CASEASSYNEQFF NA NA TRBJ2-1 TRBV5-4
TGTGCCAGCAGTGACGAGACAGTCTCTGGAAACACCATATATTTT CASSDETVSGNTIYF NA NA TRBJ1-3 TRBV6-4
TGTGCCTGGAGTGTACCCCGCTATAGCGGGGGGGGAGATACGCAGTATTTT CAWSVPRYSGGGDTQYF NA TRBD2 TRBJ2-3 TRBV30
TGTGCCAGCAGTTCTCTAGCGGGAGGGCGGAATGAGCAGTTCTTC CASSSLAGGRNEQFF once TRBD2 TRBJ2-1 TRBV27
TGTGCCAGCAGTGGAAGAACAGGTATTAATGAAAAACTGTTTTTT CASSGRTGINEKLFF NA NA TRBJ1-4 TRBV6-6
TGTGCCACCAGTGATACCGGGACAGGGATTATGGGTGAGCAGTTCTTC CATSDTGTGIMGEQFF NA TRBD1 TRBJ2-1 TRBV24-1
TGTGCCAGCAATACCCCAGGAAGCAATCAGCCCCAGCATTTT CASNTPGSNQPQHF NA NA TRBJ1-5 TRBV7-2
TGTGCCAGCAGCTTAGACAGCAATGAGCAGTTCTTC CASSLDSNEQFF NA NA TRBJ2-1 TRBV7-6
TGTGCCACCAGCAAGCAGGCAGACTCCTACGAGCAGTACTTC CATSKQADSYEQYF NA NA TRBJ2-7 TRBV15
TGTGCCAGCAGGCCTACTAGCGGGTACAATGAGCAGTTCTTC CASRPTSGYNEQFF once TRBD2 TRBJ2-1 TRBV6-4
TGTGCCAGCAATGGACTAGCGGGGAGTATTAGCACAGATACGCAGTATTTT CASNGLAGSISTDTQYF NA TRBD2 TRBJ2-3 TRBV2
TGTGCCAGCAGTTCCGGGACTGAGTACAACACTGAAGCTTTCTTT CASSSGTEYNTEAFF few NA TRBJ1-1 TRBV27
TGTGCCAGCAGTGCGGGACAGTCCTCCGGGCCCAATCAGCCCCAGCATTTT CASSAGQSSGPNQPQHF NA TRBD1 TRBJ1-5 TRBV6-1
TGTGCCAGTAGTACTGGGACAGGGTCCTACGAGCAGTACTTC CASSTGTGSYEQYF NA TRBD1 TRBJ2-7 TRBV19
TGCAGCGTTTCTCGACAGCCAATTTCCTCTGGAAACACCATATATTTT CSVSRQPISSGNTIYF NA NA TRBJ1-3 TRBV29-1
TGTGCCAGCAGTTTAGGGGGGATTGGCTACACCTTC CASSLGGIGYTF NA NA TRBJ1-2 TRBV28
TGTGCCACCAGCAGAGTCCAACGACACCTCCTTTACGAGCAGTACTTC CATSRVQRHLLYEQYF NA NA TRBJ2-7 TRBV15
TGTGCCAGCAGTGACACAGGGGAAGGTGAGCAGTTCTTC CASSDTGEGEQFF NA TRBD1 TRBJ2-1 TRBV6-4
TGTGCCATCCGGGAGGGGCAGACCGGGGAGCTGTTTTTT CAIREGQTGELFF NA TRBD2 TRBJ2-2 TRBV10-3